Below are 13 T cell receptor beta chains sequenced from a single sample in a study of response to subunit inactivated influenza vaccine. One entry per CDR3 protein, called by TCRdb with MiXCR from the RT-PCR reads. The sample includes around 750,000 distinct CDR3 sequences, around 20% of them seen just once. Sequenced here: PBMCs from blood, sampled roughly 5 days after vaccination. These receptors originate from a man aged 45 to 65 who received an inactivated influenza vaccine.

The CDR3 loop reads CASQDRATYEQYF. The CDR3 DNA reads as TGTGCCAGCCAGGACAGGGCCACCTACGAGCAGTACTTC. The chain recombines TRBV19 with TRBJ2-7, with 8 positions matching TRBD1. Per the germline V gene, CDR1 is LNHDA and CDR2 is SQIVND (reference sequence). This CDR3 region has 13 residues. Unmatched junction bases numbered 6, after V lost 9 bases and J lost 2 bases.

This clonotype was detected a few times. This chain connects TRBV5-1 to TRBJ2-7; no clear D gene. The V gene lost 7 bases and the J gene lost 1 base, with 9 bases spanning the gap. Per the germline V gene, CDR1 is SGHRS and CDR2 is YFSETQ. The CDR3 extends over 12 amino acids. CDR3 DNA: TGCGCCAGCCAAGACGGGTCCTACGAGCAGTACTTC. It codes for CASQDGSYEQYF.

This clonotype was detected a few times. V usage is TRBV12-3 or TRBV12-4 and J usage is TRBJ1-5, with D perhaps TRBD1 (5 bases). Trimming stripped 4 bases from V and 6 bases from J, with 16 bases between. This CDR3 region has 15 residues. The CDR3 DNA sequence: TGTGCCAGCAGTTCTGGGACGGTGGGTGGTCAGCCCCAGCATTTT. This gives the protein CASSSGTVGGQPQHF.

The CDR3 DNA reads as TGTGCCAGCAGCCTAAGGACTAGCGGGGGACAGACCCAGTACTTC. This sequence encodes CASSLRTSGGQTQYF. The chain employs TRBV7-2 and TRBJ2-5, with 13 nucleotides matching TRBD2. J gave up 6 bases and V 5 bases, and 6 bases lay outside the gene matches. CDR1 is SGHTA and CDR2 is FQGNSA in the germline V gene. The CDR3 is 15 residues long.

This clonotype was seen a few times. The chain couples TRBV6-1 to TRBJ1-5, with D maybe TRBD1 (5 bases). The germline V gene has CDR1 MNHNS and CDR2 SASEGT. CDR3 length: 14 amino acids. Trimming took off 5 bases at V and 9 bases at J, with 17 bases between the two ends. CDR3 in amino acids: CASSPGGVHGPQHF. CDR3 nucleotides: TGTGCCAGCAGTCCTGGGGGGGTCCACGGGCCCCAGCATTTT.

The chain employs TRBV12-3 or TRBV12-4 and TRBJ1-5; 8 bases line up with TRBD1. V gave up 2 bases and J gave up 2 bases; unmatched junction bases: 5. The CDR3 is 16 residues long. CDR3 region: CASSLLGQGGNQPQHF. CDR3 in DNA: TGTGCCAGCAGTTTACTCGGACAGGGCGGCAATCAGCCCCAGCATTTT.

CDR3 residues: CASSQDTSPETQYF. The CDR3 coding sequence is TGTGCCAGCAGCCAAGACACTAGTCCTGAGACCCAGTACTTC. The V and J genes are TRBV4-2 and TRBJ2-5; D perhaps matches TRBD2 (5 bases). This CDR3 region has 14 residues. The V end lost 0 bases, the J end lost 5 bases, and 10 bases lay between the germline ends. Germline loops: CDR1 LGHNA, CDR2 YNFKEQ.

This clonotype was seen more than once but under ten times. The chain has TRBV5-1 and TRBJ2-7, with 10 bases identical to TRBD1. V lost 1 base, J lost 3 bases, and 4 bases stayed unmatched. CDR3 size: 15 residues. CDR1 SGHRS and CDR2 YFSETQ come from the germline V gene. As DNA, the CDR3 is TGCGCCAGCAGCTTGTTTGGACAGGGGGACTACGAGCAGTACTTC. The encoded protein is CASSLFGQGDYEQYF.

This chain links TRBV5-6 with TRBJ2-2, with D hard to call. Germline CDR1 SGHDT, CDR2 YYEEEE. This CDR3 has 16 amino acids. V was clipped by 2 bases and J by 0 bases, with 11 bases between them. CDR3 region: CASSFLETSNTGELFF. CDR3 bases: TGTGCCAGCAGCTTTTTGGAGACATCGAACACCGGGGAGCTGTTTTTT.

This clonotype was seen many times. The chain is built from TRBV12-3 or TRBV12-4 and TRBJ1-3; D is unclear. Trimming stripped 2 bases from V and 3 bases from J, with 8 bases between. The CDR3 loop spans 14 amino acids. CDR3 nucleotides: TGTGCCAGCAGTTTACTACAACTTGGAAACACCATATATTTT. It is translated as CASSLLQLGNTIYF.

This clonotype was detected a few times. The chain combines TRBV7-9 with TRBJ2-5; the D is unclear. Trimming cost V 1 base and J 3 bases, with 9 bases left between them. The CDR3 is made up of 14 amino acids. Germline V CDR1 and CDR2: SEHNR, FQNEAQ (reference sequence). The CDR3 DNA reads as TGTGCCAGCAGCTTAGATGGGGTTGAAGAGACCCAGTACTTC. Residues: CASSLDGVEETQYF.

The chain is built from TRBV29-1 and TRBJ2-5; maybe TRBD2 (5 bases). The CDR3 runs 12 residues. Deletions cut 4 bases from V and 1 base from J, with 7 bases between. Germline CDR1 reads SQVTM; CDR2 reads ANQGSEA. The CDR3 loop is CSVGRAQETQYF. The DNA for the CDR3 is TGCAGCGTTGGGCGGGCCCAAGAGACCCAGTACTTC.

The V gene is TRBV7-2, the J gene TRBJ1-5; TRBD1 matches 10 bases. Germline V gene sequence: CDR1 SGHTA, CDR2 FQGNSA. The junction had 5 bases not matched to a gene; V was cut back by 6 bases and J by 3 bases. This CDR3 region has 15 residues. The CDR3 nucleotides read TGTGCCAGCAGGCAGACAGGGGGCCACAATCAGCCCCAGCATTTT. It specifies CASRQTGGHNQPQHF.